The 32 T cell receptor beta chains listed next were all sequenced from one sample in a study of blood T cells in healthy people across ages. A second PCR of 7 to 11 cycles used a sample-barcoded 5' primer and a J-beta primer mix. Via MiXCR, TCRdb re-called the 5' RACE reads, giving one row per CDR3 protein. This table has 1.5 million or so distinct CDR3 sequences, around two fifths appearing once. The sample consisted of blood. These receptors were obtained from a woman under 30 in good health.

The CDR3, as DNA: TGTGCCAGCAGTCTGCAATTTGACAGGGGCGAGACCCAGTACTTC. Amino acid sequence: CASSLQFDRGETQYF. The chain couples TRBV6-5 to TRBJ2-5, with 8 bases fitting TRBD1. J lost 5 bases, V lost 5 bases, and 10 bases had no gene match. Germline CDR1 is MNHEY and CDR2 is SVGAGI. This CDR3 is built from 15 residues.

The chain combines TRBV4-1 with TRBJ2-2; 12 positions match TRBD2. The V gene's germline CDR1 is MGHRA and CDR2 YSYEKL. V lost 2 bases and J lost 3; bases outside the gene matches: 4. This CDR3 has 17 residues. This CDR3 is CASSQWTSGDYTGELFF. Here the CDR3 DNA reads TGCGCCAGCAGCCAATGGACTAGCGGGGACTACACCGGGGAGCTGTTTTTT.

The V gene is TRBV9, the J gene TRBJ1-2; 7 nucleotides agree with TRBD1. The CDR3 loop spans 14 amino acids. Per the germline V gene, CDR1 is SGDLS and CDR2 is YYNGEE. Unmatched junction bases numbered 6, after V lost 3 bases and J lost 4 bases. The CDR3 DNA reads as TGTGCCAGCAGCGCTGGGGACAGTCCCTATGGCTACACCTTC. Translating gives CASSAGDSPYGYTF.

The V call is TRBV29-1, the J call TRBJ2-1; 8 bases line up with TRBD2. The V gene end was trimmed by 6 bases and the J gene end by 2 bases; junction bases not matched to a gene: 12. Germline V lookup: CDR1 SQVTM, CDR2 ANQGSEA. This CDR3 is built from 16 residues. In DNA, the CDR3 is TGCAGCGTCCCCCAAGAGGAGACTAGCGCCTACAATGAGCAGTTCTTC. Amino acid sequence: CSVPQEETSAYNEQFF.

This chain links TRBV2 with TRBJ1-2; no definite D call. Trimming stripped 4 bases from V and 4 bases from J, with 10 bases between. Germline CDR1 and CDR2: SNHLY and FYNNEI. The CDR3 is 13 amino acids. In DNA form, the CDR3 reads TGTGCCAGCAGTGGTGTCAGCACCTATGGCTACACCTTC. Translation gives CASSGVSTYGYTF.

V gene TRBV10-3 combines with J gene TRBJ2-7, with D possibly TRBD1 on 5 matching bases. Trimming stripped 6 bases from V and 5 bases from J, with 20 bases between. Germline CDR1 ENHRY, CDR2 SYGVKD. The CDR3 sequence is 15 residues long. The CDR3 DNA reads TGTGCCATCAGGAACAAGGACATAAGGTCGGACGAGCAGTACTTC. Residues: CAIRNKDIRSDEQYF.

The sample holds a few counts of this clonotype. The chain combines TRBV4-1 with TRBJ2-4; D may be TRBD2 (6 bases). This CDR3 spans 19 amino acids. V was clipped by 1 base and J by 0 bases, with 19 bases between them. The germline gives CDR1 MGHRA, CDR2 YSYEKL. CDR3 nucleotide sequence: TGCGCCAGCAGCCAAGTTTTAACTAGCCAAACTCTAGCCAAAAACATTCAGTACTTC. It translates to CASSQVLTSQTLAKNIQYF.

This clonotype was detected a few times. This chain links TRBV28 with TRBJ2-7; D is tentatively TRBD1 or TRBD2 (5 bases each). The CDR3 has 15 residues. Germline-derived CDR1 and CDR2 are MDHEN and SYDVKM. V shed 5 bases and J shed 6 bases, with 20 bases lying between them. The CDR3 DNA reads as TGTGCCAGCAGTCCACCGGGGCCAGTGGTACTCGAGCAGTACTTC. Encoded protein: CASSPPGPVVLEQYF.

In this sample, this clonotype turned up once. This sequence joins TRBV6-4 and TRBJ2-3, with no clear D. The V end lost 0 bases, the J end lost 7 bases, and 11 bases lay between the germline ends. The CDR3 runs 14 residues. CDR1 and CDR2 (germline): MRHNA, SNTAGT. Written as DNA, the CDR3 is TGTGCCAGCAGTGACTCGACGGTAGGAAATACGCAGTATTTT. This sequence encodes CASSDSTVGNTQYF.

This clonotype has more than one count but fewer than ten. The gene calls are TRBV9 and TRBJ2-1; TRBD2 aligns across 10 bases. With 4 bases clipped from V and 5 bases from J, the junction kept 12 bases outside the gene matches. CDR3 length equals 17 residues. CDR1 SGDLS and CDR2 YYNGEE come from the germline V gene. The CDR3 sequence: CASSSEGGTSVNNEQFF. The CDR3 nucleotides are TGTGCCAGCAGCTCCGAGGGGGGGACTAGCGTCAACAATGAGCAGTTCTTC.

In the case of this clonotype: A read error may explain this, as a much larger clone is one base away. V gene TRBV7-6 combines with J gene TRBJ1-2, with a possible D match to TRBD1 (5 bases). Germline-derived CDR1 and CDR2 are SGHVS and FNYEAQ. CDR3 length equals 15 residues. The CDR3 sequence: CASSLDQGFGYSYTF. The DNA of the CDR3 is TGTGCCAGCAGCTTAGACCAGGGATTCGGCTATAGCTACACCTTC.

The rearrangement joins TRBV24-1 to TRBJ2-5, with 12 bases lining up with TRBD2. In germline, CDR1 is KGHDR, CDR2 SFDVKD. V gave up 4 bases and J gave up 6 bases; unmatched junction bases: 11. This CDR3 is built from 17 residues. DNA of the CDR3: TGTGCCACCAGTGAGGAGGCTAGCGGGAGGGCCGGGAAGACCCAGTACTTC. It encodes CATSEEASGRAGKTQYF.

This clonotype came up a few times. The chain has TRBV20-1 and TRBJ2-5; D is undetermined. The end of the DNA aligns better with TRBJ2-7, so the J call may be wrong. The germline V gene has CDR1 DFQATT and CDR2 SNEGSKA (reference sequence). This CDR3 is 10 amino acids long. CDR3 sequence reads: CSAEASEQYF. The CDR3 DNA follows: TGCAGTGCTGAGGCGTCCGAGCAGTACTTC.

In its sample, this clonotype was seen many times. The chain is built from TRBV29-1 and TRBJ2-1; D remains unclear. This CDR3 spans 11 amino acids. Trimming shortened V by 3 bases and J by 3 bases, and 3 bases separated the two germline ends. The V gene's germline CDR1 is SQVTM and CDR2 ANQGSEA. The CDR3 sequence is CSVDSYNEQFF. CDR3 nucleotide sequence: TGCAGCGTTGACAGCTACAATGAGCAGTTCTTC.

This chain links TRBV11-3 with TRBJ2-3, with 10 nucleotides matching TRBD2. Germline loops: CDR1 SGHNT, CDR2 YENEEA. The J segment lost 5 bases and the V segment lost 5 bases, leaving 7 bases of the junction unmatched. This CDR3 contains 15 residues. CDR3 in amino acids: CASSPSGSLGDTQYF. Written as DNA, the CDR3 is TGTGCCAGCAGCCCTAGCGGGAGTTTGGGAGATACGCAGTATTTT.

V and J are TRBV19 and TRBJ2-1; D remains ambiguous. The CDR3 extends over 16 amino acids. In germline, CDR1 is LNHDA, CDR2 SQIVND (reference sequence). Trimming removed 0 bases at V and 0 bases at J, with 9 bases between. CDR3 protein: CASSIDSVSSYNEQFF. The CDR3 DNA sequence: TGTGCCAGTAGTATAGACTCGGTTAGCTCCTACAATGAGCAGTTCTTC.

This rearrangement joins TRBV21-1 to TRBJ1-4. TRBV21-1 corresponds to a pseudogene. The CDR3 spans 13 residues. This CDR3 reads CASSKDTNEKLFF. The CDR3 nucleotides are TGTGCCAGCAGCAAGGACACTAATGAAAAACTGTTTTTT.

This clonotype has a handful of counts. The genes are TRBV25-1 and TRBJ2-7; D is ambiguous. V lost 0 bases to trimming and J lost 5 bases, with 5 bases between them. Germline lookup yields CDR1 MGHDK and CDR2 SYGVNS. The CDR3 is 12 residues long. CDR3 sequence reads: CASSEYAHEQYF. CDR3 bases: TGTGCCAGCAGTGAATATGCCCACGAGCAGTACTTC.

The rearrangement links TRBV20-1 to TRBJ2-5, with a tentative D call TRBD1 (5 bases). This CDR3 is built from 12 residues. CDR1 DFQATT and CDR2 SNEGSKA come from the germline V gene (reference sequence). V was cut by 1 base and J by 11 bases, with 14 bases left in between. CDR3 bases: TGCAGTGCTAGAGGCAATAAACAGGAGCAGTACTTC. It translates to CSARGNKQEQYF.

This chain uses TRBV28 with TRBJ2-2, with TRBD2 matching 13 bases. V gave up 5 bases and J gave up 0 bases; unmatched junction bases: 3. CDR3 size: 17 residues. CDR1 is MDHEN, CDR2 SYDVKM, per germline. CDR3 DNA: TGTGCCAGCAGTCGACTAGCGGGGGGACCGAACACCGGGGAGCTGTTTTTT. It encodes CASSRLAGGPNTGELFF.

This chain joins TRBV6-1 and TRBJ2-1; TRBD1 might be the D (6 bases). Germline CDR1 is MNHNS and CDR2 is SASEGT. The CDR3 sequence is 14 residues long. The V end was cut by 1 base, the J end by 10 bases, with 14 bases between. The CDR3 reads CASSEGLQGYEQFF. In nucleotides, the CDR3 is TGTGCCAGCAGTGAAGGCCTACAGGGTTACGAGCAGTTCTTC.

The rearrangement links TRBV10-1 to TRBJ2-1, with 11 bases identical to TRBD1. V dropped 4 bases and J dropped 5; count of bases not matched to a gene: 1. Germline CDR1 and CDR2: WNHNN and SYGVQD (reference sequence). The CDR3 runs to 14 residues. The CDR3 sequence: CASSVDRGHNEQFF. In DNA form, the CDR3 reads TGCGCCAGCAGTGTGGACAGGGGGCACAATGAGCAGTTCTTC.

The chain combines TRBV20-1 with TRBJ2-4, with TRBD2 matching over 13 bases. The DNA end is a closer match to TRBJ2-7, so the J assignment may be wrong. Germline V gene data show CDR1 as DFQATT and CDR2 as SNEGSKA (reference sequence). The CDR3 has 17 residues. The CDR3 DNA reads TGCAGTGCTAGAGATTTAGGACTAGCGGGGGCCTTCTACGAGCAGTACTTC. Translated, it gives CSARDLGLAGAFYEQYF.

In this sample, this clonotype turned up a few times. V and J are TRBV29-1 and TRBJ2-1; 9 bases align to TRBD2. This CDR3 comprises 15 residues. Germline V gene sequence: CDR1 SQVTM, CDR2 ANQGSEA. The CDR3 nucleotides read TGCGGCACCCCAAGGGCGGGAGGGCCCTCCAATGAGCAGTTCTTC. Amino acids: CGTPRAGGPSNEQFF.

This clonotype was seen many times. The CDR3 bases are TGTGCCAGCAGTGCTACAGGGAGCTCCTACAATGAGCAGTTCTTC. This translates into CASSATGSSYNEQFF. The chain uses TRBV12-3 or TRBV12-4 and TRBJ2-1; D might be TRBD1 (6 bases). With 5 bases removed from V and 0 bases from J, the gap between germline ends came to 11 bases. This CDR3 is built from 15 residues.

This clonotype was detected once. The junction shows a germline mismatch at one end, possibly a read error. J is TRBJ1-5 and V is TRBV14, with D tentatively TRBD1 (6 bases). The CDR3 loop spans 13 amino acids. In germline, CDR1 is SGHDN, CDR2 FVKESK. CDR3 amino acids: CVSSQGINQPQHF. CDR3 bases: TGTGTCAGCAGCCAGGGGATCAATCAGCCCCAGCATTTT.

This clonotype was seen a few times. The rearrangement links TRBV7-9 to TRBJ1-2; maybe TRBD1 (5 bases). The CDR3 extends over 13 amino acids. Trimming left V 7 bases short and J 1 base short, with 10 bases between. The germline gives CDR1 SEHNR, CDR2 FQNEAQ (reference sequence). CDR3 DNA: TGTGCCAGCACCTCGACAGTTAACTATGGCTACACCTTC. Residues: CASTSTVNYGYTF.

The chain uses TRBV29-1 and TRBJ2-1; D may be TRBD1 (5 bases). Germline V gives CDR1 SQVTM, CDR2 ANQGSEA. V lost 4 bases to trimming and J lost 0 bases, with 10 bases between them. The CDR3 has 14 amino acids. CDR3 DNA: TGCAGCGTTGGGGCAGGACACTCCTACAATGAGCAGTTCTTC. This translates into CSVGAGHSYNEQFF.

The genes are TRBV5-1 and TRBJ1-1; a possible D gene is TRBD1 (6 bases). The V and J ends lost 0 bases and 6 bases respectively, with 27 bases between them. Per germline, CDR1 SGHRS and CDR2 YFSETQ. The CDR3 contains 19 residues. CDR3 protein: CASSLGHIGQRTGFAEAFF. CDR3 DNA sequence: TGCGCCAGCAGCTTGGGACATATAGGACAGAGAACAGGCTTCGCTGAAGCTTTCTTT.

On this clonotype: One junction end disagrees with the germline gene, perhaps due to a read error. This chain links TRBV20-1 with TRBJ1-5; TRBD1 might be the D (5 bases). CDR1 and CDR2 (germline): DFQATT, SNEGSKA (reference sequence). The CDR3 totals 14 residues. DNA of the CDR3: TGCAGTGCGTTGGGACGACATAGCAATCAGCCCCACCATTTT. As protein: CSALGRHSNQPHHF.

The CDR3 is CASSQDGQVYGYTF. The CDR3 region has the DNA TGCGCCAGCAGCCAAGATGGGCAAGTCTATGGCTACACCTTC. J is TRBJ1-2 and V is TRBV4-1; D is uncertain. The CDR3 runs 14 residues. Germline assignment: CDR1 MGHRA and CDR2 YSYEKL. Trimming removed 0 bases at V and 4 bases at J, with 9 bases between.

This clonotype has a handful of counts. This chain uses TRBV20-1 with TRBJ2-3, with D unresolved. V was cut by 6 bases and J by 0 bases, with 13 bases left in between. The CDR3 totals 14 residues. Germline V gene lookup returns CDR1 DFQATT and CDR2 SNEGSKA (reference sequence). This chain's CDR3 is CSATGASSTDTQYF. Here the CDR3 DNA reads TGCAGTGCGACCGGAGCCTCTAGCACAGATACGCAGTATTTT.